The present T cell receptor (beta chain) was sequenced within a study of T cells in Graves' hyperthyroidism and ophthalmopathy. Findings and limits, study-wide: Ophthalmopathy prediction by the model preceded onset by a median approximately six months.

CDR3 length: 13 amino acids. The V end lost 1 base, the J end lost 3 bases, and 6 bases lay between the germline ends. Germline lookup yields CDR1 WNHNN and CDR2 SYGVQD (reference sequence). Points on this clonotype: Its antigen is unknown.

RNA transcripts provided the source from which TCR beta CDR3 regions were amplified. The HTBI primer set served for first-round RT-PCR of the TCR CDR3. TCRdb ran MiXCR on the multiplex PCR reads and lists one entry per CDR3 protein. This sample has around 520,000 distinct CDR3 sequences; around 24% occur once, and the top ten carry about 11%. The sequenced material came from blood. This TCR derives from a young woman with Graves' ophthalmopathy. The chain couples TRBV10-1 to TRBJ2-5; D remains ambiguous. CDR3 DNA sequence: TGCGCCAGCAGTGAGTACACCAAAGAGACCCAGTACTTC. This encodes CASSEYTKETQYF.